This TCR beta chain was identified during a study of CD8 T cells in ankylosing spondylitis. Whole-study findings and limits: The study looked at matched synovial fluid samples from ankylosing spondylitis patients. Disease-linked clones were reported to be significantly enriched there. Earlier reports found some motif variants in synovial fluid and blood in reactive arthritis.

Trimming took 2 bases from V and 0 from J, leaving 4 bases between them. Germline loops: CDR1 MNHNS, CDR2 SASEGT. This CDR3 has 13 amino acids. Quantitative 5'-RACE with molecular barcodes generated TCR beta libraries. MiXCR, run by TCRdb on the 5' RACE reads, gives a single entry per CDR3 protein. This repertoire shows 200,000 to 250,000 distinct CDR3 sequences, around 10% found once; its top ten account for around 7%. This clonotype was counted at least ten times. Its antigen is as yet unknown. Sequencing was carried out using blood, either unsorted or a sorted T cell fraction (not recorded which). The rearrangement links TRBV6-1 to TRBJ2-5; D gene uncertain. The TCR sequence derives from a male donor with ankylosing spondylitis or in good health (not recorded which). The CDR3 bases are TGTGCCAGCAGTGAAAACAACCAAGAGACCCAGTACTTC. This gives the protein CASSENNQETQYF.